These 18 T cell receptor beta chains were all obtained from the same sample, sequenced in a study of cytomegalovirus exposure and HLA in healthy donors. The PCR was carried out with 60 Vbeta primers and 13 Jbeta primers. TCRdb keeps only in-frame clones here, not all; method: immunoSEQ multiplex PCR. The sample records some 200,000 clones, about 70% being singletons. Input material: PBMCs. These TCRs come from a man in his forties in good health and CMV-seropositive.

The chain employs TRBV7-9 and TRBJ2-7; TRBD2 might be the D (5 bases). The CDR3 length is 16 residues. Germline CDR1 and CDR2: SEHNR and FQNEAQ (reference sequence). The ends were cut back, 0 bases at V and 0 bases at J, with 12 bases in the middle. This CDR3 is CASSLASGGSSYEQYF. The CDR3 DNA reads TGTGCCAGCAGCTTAGCCTCGGGCGGGTCCTCCTACGAGCAGTACTTC. The full variable domain, completed using reference TRBV7-9 and TRBJ2-7, is DTGVSQNPRHKITKRGQNVTFRCDPISEHNRLYWYRQTLGQGPEFLTYFQNEAQLEKSRLLSDRFSAERPKGSFSTLEIQRTEQGDSAMYLCASSLASGGSSYEQYFGPGTRLTVT.

CDR3 bases: TGTGCCAGCAGTGAAGCGCTCTCGCCCGGGTCCCACGAGCAGTACTTC. Amino acids: CASSEALSPGSHEQYF. The gene calls are TRBV6-1 and TRBJ2-7; no definite D call. V lost 0 bases to trimming and J lost 5 bases, with 17 bases between them. Germline CDR1 and CDR2: MNHNS and SASEGT. The CDR3 length is 16 residues.

The chain uses TRBV19 and TRBJ2-5; 9 positions agree with TRBD2. Germline assignment: CDR1 LNHDA and CDR2 SQIVND (reference sequence). Trimming cost V 6 bases and J 7 bases; bases outside gene matches: 15. The CDR3 totals 16 residues. The CDR3 sequence is CASSPRGGAVFGTQYF. The CDR3 nucleotides read TGTGCCAGTAGCCCGCGGGGGGGCGCAGTCTTCGGGACCCAGTACTTC.

This clone was counted between two and nine times. The rearrangement links TRBV5-1 to TRBJ2-5, with D maybe TRBD2 (5 bases). The V end lost 9 bases, the J end lost 11 bases, and 26 bases lay between the germline ends. Germline loops: CDR1 SGHRS, CDR2 YFSETQ. The CDR3 has 14 residues. The CDR3 sequence is CATSPGWVKGEQYF. CDR3 bases: TGCGCCACCTCACCTGGATGGGTGAAGGGAGAGCAGTACTTC.

This chain uses TRBV28 with TRBJ2-5, with D unclear. The CDR3 spans 10 residues. The germline V and J ends were trimmed by 5 bases and 6 bases, with 4 bases remaining between them. CDR1 is MDHEN, CDR2 SYDVKM, per germline. DNA of the CDR3: TGTGCCAGCAGTGGGCAGACCCAGTACTTC. Protein: CASSGQTQYF.

The gene calls are TRBV6-1 and TRBJ1-1; D may be TRBD1 (6 bases). The CDR3 contains 11 residues. The germline V and J ends were trimmed by 6 bases and 12 bases, with 14 bases remaining between them. Germline loops: CDR1 MNHNS, CDR2 SASEGT. The CDR3 DNA sequence: TGTGCCAGCAGGGAGGGGGGGATAACTTTCTTT. It translates to CASREGGITFF.

The chain joins TRBV9 to TRBJ2-3; 10 nucleotides agree with TRBD2. The CDR3 is 18 residues long. V lost 3 bases, J lost 0 bases, and 10 bases stayed unmatched. Germline V lookup: CDR1 SGDLS, CDR2 YYNGEE. CDR3 in amino acids: CASSALAGGTFSTDTQYF. CDR3 sequence (DNA): TGTGCCAGCAGCGCCTTAGCGGGGGGTACCTTTAGCACAGATACGCAGTATTTT.

This clone has only a few counts. The CDR3 DNA reads as TGTGCCAGCAGCTTGGGGGGGCGCGGGACTGAAGCTTTCTTT. Translation: CASSLGGRGTEAFF. J is TRBJ1-1 and V is TRBV5-6; weak D call: TRBD1 (6 bases). Germline V CDR1 and CDR2: SGHDT, YYEEEE. The CDR3 covers 14 residues. Trimming removed 0 bases from V and 5 bases from J, with 11 bases in between.

This chain's CDR3 is CATSRQGYNEQFF. In DNA, the CDR3 is TGTGCCACCAGTAGACAGGGCTACAATGAGCAGTTCTTC. The V and J genes are TRBV15 and TRBJ2-1; 7 bases line up with TRBD1. There are 13 residues in the CDR3. V trimming: 6 bases; J trimming: 3 bases; junction bases outside the gene matches: 2. CDR1 is LNHNV, CDR2 YYDKDF, per germline (reference sequence).

The CDR3 sequence is CASSLVSMDEQYF. The CDR3 nucleotides read TGTGCCAGCAGCTTAGTCAGTATGGACGAGCAGTACTTC. V usage is TRBV7-9 and J usage is TRBJ2-7; D ambiguous. Per germline, CDR1 SEHNR and CDR2 FQNEAQ (reference sequence). V lost 1 base to trimming and J lost 5 bases, with 9 bases between them. CDR3 length: 13 residues.

CDR3 sequence reads: CASSLEQGGGLSTEAFF. CDR3 sequence (DNA): TGTGCCAGCAGCTTGGAGCAGGGTGGGGGGTTGAGCACTGAAGCTTTCTTT. J is TRBJ1-1 and V is TRBV5-5, with a tentative D call TRBD1 (5 bases). The V and J ends lost 0 bases and 4 bases respectively, with 19 bases between them. The CDR3 consists of 17 residues. CDR1 and CDR2 from the germline V gene are SGHKS and YYEKEE (reference sequence). Drawing the rest from reference TRBV5-5 and TRBJ1-1, the complete variable domain is DAGVTQSPTHLIKTRGQQVTLRCSPISGHKSVSWYQQVLGQGPQFIFQYYEKEERGRGNFPDRFSARQFPNYSSELNVNALLLGDSALYLCASSLEQGGGLSTEAFFGQGTRLTVV.

The chain joins TRBV28 to TRBJ2-5; 11 positions agree with TRBD1. J was trimmed by 4 bases and V by 3 bases; bases with no gene match: 7. CDR1 and CDR2 from the germline V gene are MDHEN and SYDVKM. This CDR3 spans 16 amino acids. The DNA of the CDR3 is TGTGCCAGCAGTTTGGGGACAGGGGGGCTTGGAGAGACCCAGTACTTC. The encoded protein is CASSLGTGGLGETQYF.

The chain uses TRBV19 and TRBJ2-1; possibly TRBD2 for D (7 bases). The V gene's germline CDR1 is LNHDA and CDR2 SQIVND (reference sequence). Trimming took off 6 bases at V and 1 base at J, with 22 bases between the two ends. The CDR3 extends over 18 amino acids. The CDR3 sequence: CASSERGRAGTSYNEQFF. CDR3 nucleotides: TGTGCCAGTAGCGAAAGGGGGAGAGCGGGGACTTCCTACAATGAGCAGTTCTTC.

The gene calls are TRBV27 and TRBJ1-1; D gene uncertain. CDR3 length: 12 residues. Germline values: CDR1 MNHEY, CDR2 SMNVEV (reference sequence). V gave up 6 bases and J gave up 0 bases, with 5 bases separating them. The CDR3 region is CASRELNTEAFF. DNA of the CDR3: TGTGCCAGCAGGGAGTTGAACACTGAAGCTTTCTTT.

This chain links TRBV5-1 with TRBJ1-2; TRBD1 matches at 7 bases. This CDR3 has 15 residues. V gave up 3 bases and J gave up 1 base; unmatched junction bases: 6. Germline V gene data show CDR1 as SGHRS and CDR2 as YFSETQ. CDR3 nucleotides: TGCGCCAGCAGCTCGGGACAGACATATAACTATGGCTACACCTTC. It specifies CASSSGQTYNYGYTF. The full variable domain, completed using reference TRBV5-1 and TRBJ1-2, is KAGVTQTPRYLIKTRGQQVTLSCSPISGHRSVSWYQQTPGQGLQFLFEYFSETQRNKGNFPGRFSGRQFSNSRSEMNVSTLELGDSALYLCASSSGQTYNYGYTFGSGTRLTVV.

The chain uses TRBV28 and TRBJ2-3, with TRBD1 identical over 12 bases. This CDR3 comprises 17 residues. Germline CDR1 and CDR2: MDHEN and SYDVKM. V lost 1 base, J lost 5 bases, and 7 bases stayed unmatched. The CDR3 DNA sequence: TGTGCCAGCAGTTTATTCCCCGGGACAGGGGGCGGAGATACGCAGTATTTT. Protein product: CASSLFPGTGGGDTQYF.

The rearrangement links TRBV27 to TRBJ2-7, with a tentative D call TRBD1 (6 bases). Between the trimmed V and J ends, which lost 3 bases and 1 base, there was a span of 16 bases. CDR1 MNHEY and CDR2 SMNVEV come from the germline V gene (reference sequence). The CDR3 runs to 16 residues. The CDR3 sequence is CASSLKTGSASYEQYF. The CDR3 DNA sequence: TGTGCCAGCAGTTTGAAAACAGGGAGTGCTTCCTACGAGCAGTACTTC.

This clone has a handful of counts. In DNA, the CDR3 is TGTGCCATCAGCGGGACAGACTTGAACACTGAAGCTTTCTTT. It codes for CAISGTDLNTEAFF. V and J are TRBV10-3 and TRBJ1-1; 7 bases line up with TRBD1. The CDR3 is 14 residues long. From germline, CDR1 is ENHRY and CDR2 SYGVKD. V shed 6 bases, J shed 0 bases, and the junction held 4 bases outside the gene matches.